A single sample gave rise to the 27 T cell receptor beta chains below, sequenced in a study of blood T cell repertoires in COVID-19. Using immunoSEQ multiplex PCR, the repertoire was profiled, and TCRdb retains in-frame clones only, with some absent. The sample consists of 210,000 or so clones, about 84% of them appearing once. Sample: PBMCs or T cells enriched from blood (not recorded which). The receptors stem from a man younger than 45 with acute COVID-19.

This chain joins TRBV3-1 (or the pseudogene TRBV3-2) and TRBJ1-5; 7 bases fit TRBD1. Germline values: CDR1 LGHDT, CDR2 YNNKEL (reference sequence). The CDR3 runs to 12 residues. Losses at the gene ends were 8 bases for V and 4 bases for J; bases not matched to a gene: 2. CDR3 DNA sequence: TGTGCCAGCTCGACAGGGAATCAGCCCCAGCATTTT. Translated: CASSTGNQPQHF.

On this clone: Other DNA sequences in the sample encode the same CDR3. This chain joins TRBV7-9 and TRBJ1-3; D is ambiguous. Germline assignment: CDR1 SEHNR and CDR2 FQNEAQ (reference sequence). V lost 6 bases, J lost 0 bases, and 6 bases lay in between. The CDR3 is 13 residues long. The CDR3 sequence is CASSPSSGNTIYF. CDR3 in DNA: TGTGCCAGCAGTCCGAGCTCTGGAAACACCATATATTTT. The whole variable domain, remainder taken from reference TRBV7-9 and TRBJ1-3, is DTGVSQNPRHKITKRGQNVTFRCDPISEHNRLYWYRQTLGQGPEFLTYFQNEAQLEKSRLLSDRFSAERPKGSFSTLEIQRTEQGDSAMYLCASSPSSGNTIYFGEGSWLTVV.

The rearrangement uses TRBV2 and TRBJ1-2, with 9 bases lining up with TRBD1. V shed 1 base, J shed 7 bases, and the junction held 4 bases outside the gene matches. From germline, CDR1 is SNHLY and CDR2 FYNNEI. The CDR3 has 14 amino acids. The CDR3 sequence is CASSEGDRVSGYTF. In nucleotides, the CDR3 is TGTGCCAGCAGTGAAGGGGACAGGGTTAGTGGCTACACCTTC.

Only a few counts were recorded for this clone. The chain has TRBV3-1 (or the pseudogene TRBV3-2) and TRBJ1-6; 7 bases line up with TRBD1. J was trimmed by 0 bases and V by 1 base; bases with no gene match: 0. This CDR3 spans 16 amino acids. Germline assignment: CDR1 LGHDT and CDR2 YNNKEL (reference sequence). This chain's CDR3 is CASSQGDSSYNSPLHF. In DNA form, the CDR3 reads TGTGCCAGCAGCCAAGGGGACAGCTCCTATAATTCACCCCTCCACTTT.

J is TRBJ1-2 and V is TRBV4-1; the match to TRBD1 covers 9 bases. J gave up 4 bases and V 0 bases, and 9 bases lay outside the gene matches. The germline V gene encodes CDR1 MGHRA and CDR2 YSYEKL. The CDR3 runs to 17 residues. In DNA, the CDR3 is TGCGCCAGCAGCCAAGATCGGTTTTCGGGACAGGGCTATGGCTACACCTTC. Translating it yields CASSQDRFSGQGYGYTF.

The V gene is TRBV18, the J gene TRBJ1-1, with D possibly being TRBD1 (6 bases). The CDR3 length is 15 residues. CDR1 is KGHSH, CDR2 LQKENI, per germline. V lost 3 bases and J lost 4, with 15 bases in between. DNA for the CDR3: TGTGCCAGCTCACCCCTTATGGGGGCAGGCACTGAAGCTTTCTTT. Encoded protein: CASSPLMGAGTEAFF. The full variable domain, in which reference TRBV18 and TRBJ1-1 provide the parts outside the CDR3, is NAGVMQNPRHLVRRRGQEARLRCSPMKGHSHVYWYRQLPEEGLKFMVYLQKENIIDESGMPKERFSAEFPKEGPSILRIQQVVRGDSAAYFCASSPLMGAGTEAFFGQGTRLTVV.

The gene calls are TRBV10-3 and TRBJ1-5; no definite D call. CDR1 is ENHRY, CDR2 SYGVKD, per germline. The CDR3 sequence is 15 residues long. Trimming removed 3 bases from V and 7 bases from J, with 16 bases in between. In nucleotides, the CDR3 is TGTGCCATCAGTGATGGGGTCGGGATGGACCAGCCCCAGCATTTT. Amino acid sequence: CAISDGVGMDQPQHF.

V and J are TRBV3-1 (or the pseudogene TRBV3-2) and TRBJ1-6; D is ambiguous. Trimming took 1 base from V and 0 from J, leaving 10 bases between them. This CDR3 region has 17 residues. CDR1 and CDR2 (germline): LGHDT, YNNKEL (reference sequence). The CDR3 DNA reads as TGTGCCAGCAGCCAAGGACCAGGTCCCTCCTATAATTCACCCCTCCACTTT. Translating it yields CASSQGPGPSYNSPLHF.

The chain couples TRBV7-9 to TRBJ1-6; 7 bases map to TRBD1. Germline V gene data show CDR1 as SEHNR and CDR2 as FQNEAQ (reference sequence). This CDR3 spans 19 amino acids. Trimming cost V 5 bases and J 0 bases; bases outside gene matches: 13. The CDR3 DNA follows: TGTGCCAGCAGCCTTCTAACAGGGGCGGAGAGCTCCTATAATTCACCCCTCCACTTT. It specifies CASSLLTGAESSYNSPLHF. Looking up the rest from reference TRBV7-9 and TRBJ1-6 gives the full variable domain: DTGVSQNPRHKITKRGQNVTFRCDPISEHNRLYWYRQTLGQGPEFLTYFQNEAQLEKSRLLSDRFSAERPKGSFSTLEIQRTEQGDSAMYLCASSLLTGAESSYNSPLHFGNGTRLTVT.

The chain carries TRBV29-1 and TRBJ1-1, with 8 positions matching TRBD1. Trimming took 4 bases from V and 1 from J; bases not matched to a gene: 11. This CDR3 has 16 residues. Germline V CDR1 and CDR2: SQVTM, ANQGSEA. In DNA form, the CDR3 reads TGCAGCGTTGTGGGCCACAGGGGGGAGGGGAACACTGAAGCTTTCTTT. It codes for CSVVGHRGEGNTEAFF.

This sequence joins TRBV11-2 and TRBJ1-4; 9 bases align to TRBD1. Per the germline V gene, CDR1 is SGHAT and CDR2 is FQNNGV. The CDR3 runs 15 residues. The ends lost 8 bases at V and 5 bases at J; junction bases unmatched: 9. The CDR3 DNA sequence: TGTGCCAGCCGACAACCGGGACAGGGAAATGAAAAACTGTTTTTT. It codes for CASRQPGQGNEKLFF.

The rearrangement joins TRBV5-6 to TRBJ1-1; D possibly corresponds to TRBD1 (6 bases). Per the germline V gene, CDR1 is SGHDT and CDR2 is YYEEEE. Trimming took off 6 bases at V and 6 bases at J, with 15 bases between the two ends. This CDR3 has 13 amino acids. As DNA, the CDR3 is TGTGCCAGCAAGCGTTCTGGGGGCGCTGAAGCTTTCTTT. Its translation: CASKRSGGAEAFF.

V and J are TRBV11-3 and TRBJ2-5, with a weak D call TRBD1 (5 bases). V was cut by 5 bases and J by 2 bases, with 15 bases left in between. The germline CDR1 and CDR2 sequences are SGHNT and YENEEA. CDR3 length: 15 residues. CDR3 DNA: TGTGCCAGCAGCACCTCACAGGTCCCGCAAGAGACCCAGTACTTC. As protein: CASSTSQVPQETQYF.

The chain uses TRBV2 and TRBJ1-4; the D is unclear. Per germline, CDR1 SNHLY and CDR2 FYNNEI. This CDR3 is built from 14 residues. Trimming left V 3 bases short and J 3 bases short, with 8 bases between. The CDR3 sequence: CASSDPTANEKLFF. DNA for the CDR3: TGTGCCAGCAGTGATCCCACGGCTAATGAAAAACTGTTTTTT.

The rearrangement uses TRBV7-9 and TRBJ1-4; 8 positions match TRBD1. Trimming cost V 5 bases and J 6 bases; bases outside gene matches: 8. Germline CDR1 SEHNR, CDR2 FQNEAQ (reference sequence). The CDR3 is 15 residues long. CDR3 protein: CASSPGQGGYEKLFF. DNA of the CDR3: TGTGCCAGCAGCCCCGGACAGGGTGGATATGAAAAACTGTTTTTT.

The gene calls are TRBV5-1 and TRBJ1-1; 8 nucleotides match TRBD1. The germline CDR1 and CDR2 sequences are SGHRS and YFSETQ. This CDR3 contains 15 residues. The V and J ends lost 4 bases and 4 bases, in that order; junction bases with no gene match: 9. CDR3 DNA: TGCGCCAGCAGCGAAGAGACAGGGGTCTTCACTGAAGCTTTCTTT. Amino acids: CASSEETGVFTEAFF.

The rearrangement uses TRBV28 and TRBJ1-4, with 8 nucleotides matching TRBD1. V was pared by 9 bases and J by 7 bases, with 16 bases of the junction left unmatched. The germline V gene encodes CDR1 MDHEN and CDR2 SYDVKM. The CDR3 extends over 16 amino acids. CDR3 loop: CASQSPGGRWSEKLFF. CDR3 bases: TGTGCCAGTCAGTCCCCAGGGGGCAGGTGGAGTGAAAAACTGTTTTTT.

The chain has TRBV15 and TRBJ1-4, with D unclear. Germline assignment: CDR1 LNHNV and CDR2 YYDKDF (reference sequence). V lost 0 bases, J lost 11 bases, and 10 bases lay in between. The CDR3 consists of 13 residues. This chain's CDR3 is CATSRDLGGKLFF. Written as DNA, the CDR3 is TGTGCCACCAGCAGAGATTTGGGCGGGAAACTGTTTTTT.

The table lists this clone with a count of one. This rearrangement joins TRBV7-9 to TRBJ1-4; a weak D match, TRBD1 (6 bases). The V end was cut by 5 bases, the J end by 0 bases, with 13 bases between. In germline, CDR1 is SEHNR, CDR2 FQNEAQ (reference sequence). CDR3 length: 16 residues. The CDR3 region is CASSLGQSATNEKLFF. The CDR3 bases are TGTGCCAGCAGCCTCGGACAGAGTGCAACTAATGAAAAACTGTTTTTT.

V and J are TRBV29-1 and TRBJ1-1; 8 nucleotides align to TRBD1. CDR1 SQVTM and CDR2 ANQGSEA come from the germline V gene. With V trimmed by 3 bases and J by 8 bases, 8 bases remained unmatched. The CDR3 covers 13 residues. The CDR3 DNA reads TGCAGCGTTGACCGACAGGGGTCGAACGAAGCTTTCTTT. It translates to CSVDRQGSNEAFF.

The gene calls are TRBV12-3 or TRBV12-4 and TRBJ1-2; the D gene is possibly TRBD1 (5 bases). Trimming took off 2 bases at V and 12 bases at J, with 13 bases between the two ends. This CDR3 is 12 amino acids long. The DNA for the CDR3 is TGTGCCAGCAGTTTACGGGCAGGGAATCACACCTTC. Residues: CASSLRAGNHTF.

The chain has TRBV2 and TRBJ2-2, with D possibly being TRBD2 (6 bases). CDR1 and CDR2 (germline): SNHLY, FYNNEI. Trimming cost V 2 bases and J 7 bases, with 17 bases left between them. The CDR3 is made up of 16 amino acids. The CDR3 protein is CASSEQVAAAGGELFF. The CDR3 coding sequence is TGTGCCAGCAGTGAACAAGTAGCGGCTGCCGGCGGGGAGCTGTTTTTT.

The V call is TRBV28, the J call TRBJ2-5; no reliable D call. The CDR3 covers 15 residues. The V gene lost 3 bases and the J gene lost 0 bases, with 11 bases spanning the gap. Germline V gene sequence: CDR1 MDHEN, CDR2 SYDVKM. CDR3 amino acids: CASSFPYPDQETQYF. The CDR3 DNA reads TGTGCCAGCAGTTTCCCTTACCCGGACCAAGAGACCCAGTACTTC.

This chain connects TRBV18 to TRBJ2-7; 7 nucleotides agree with TRBD2. The V segment lost 0 bases and the J segment 3 bases; nucleotides outside the gene matches: 5. The length of the CDR3 is 15 residues. Germline values: CDR1 KGHSH, CDR2 LQKENI. CDR3 sequence reads: CASSPPLGGGYEQYF. The CDR3 coding sequence is TGTGCCAGCTCACCACCCCTAGGCGGGGGCTACGAGCAGTACTTC. Supplemented by reference TRBV18 and TRBJ2-7, the full variable domain reads NAGVMQNPRHLVRRRGQEARLRCSPMKGHSHVYWYRQLPEEGLKFMVYLQKENIIDESGMPKERFSAEFPKEGPSILRIQQVVRGDSAAYFCASSPPLGGGYEQYFGPGTRLTVT.

This chain joins TRBV12-3 or TRBV12-4 and TRBJ1-2; D perhaps matches TRBD1 (5 bases). Between the trimmed V and J ends, which lost 7 bases and 5 bases, there was a span of 14 bases. The CDR3 consists of 13 residues. In nucleotides, the CDR3 is TGTGCCAGCAACCCTAGGACAATTTATGGCTACACCTTC. Its translation is CASNPRTIYGYTF.

This clone was recorded a few times. The identical CDR3 is also encoded by other nucleotide sequences in the sample. The rearrangement uses TRBV7-3 and TRBJ2-5; D is possibly TRBD2 (6 bases). The V end was cut by 1 base, the J end by 2 bases, with 8 bases between. CDR3 length: 14 amino acids. Germline V gene data show CDR1 as SGHTA and CDR2 as FQGTGA. CDR3 DNA: TGTGCCAGCAGCTTAAACGGGGGTCAAGAGACCCAGTACTTC. Its translation: CASSLNGGQETQYF. Full variable domain (rest looked up from reference TRBV7-3 and TRBJ2-5): GAGVSQTPSNKVTEKGKYVELRCDPISGHTALYWYRQSLGQGPEFLIYFQGTGAADDSGLPNDRFFAVRPEGSVSTLKIQRTERGDSAVYLCASSLNGGQETQYFGPGTRLLVL.

This clone appeared once. This chain joins TRBV7-9 and TRBJ1-1; the D is unclear. There are 14 residues in the CDR3. In germline, CDR1 is SEHNR, CDR2 FQNEAQ (reference sequence). The germline V and J ends were trimmed by 2 bases and 1 base, with 8 bases remaining between them. The DNA for the CDR3 is TGTGCCAGCAGCTTAAACGTAGAGAACACTGAAGCTTTCTTT. Residues: CASSLNVENTEAFF.